The present entry profiles one T cell receptor (beta chain) with its context. No antigen is known for it. The data derive from a study of OX40 agonist ivuxolimab in advanced cancers. Study-level background: Participants, approximately 80% male, averaged roughly 55 years of age, ranging from roughly 20 to 80.

Study-level findings and limits: In CD8+ T cells, expanded clones were on average more numerous than in CD4+.

The CDR3 is 15 amino acids. Germline CDR1 and CDR2: SGHRS and YFSETQ. V lost 3 bases to trimming and J lost 4 bases, with 13 bases between them. Anyone with autoimmune disease history or systemic immunosuppression was excluded. Produced via immunoSEQ multiplex PCR; TCRdb's table is partial and in-frame only. The sample holds 96,000 or so clones, about 90% seen once. Sequenced material: CD4+ or CD8+ T cells sorted from blood, taken in a trial of the OX40 agonist ivuxolimab. The TCR originated in an adult with an advanced solid tumor such as melanoma, head and neck, liver or kidney cancer. The chain employs TRBV5-1 and TRBJ2-2; maybe TRBD1 (6 bases). CDR3: CASSSNPGVTGELFF. CDR3 in DNA: TGCGCCAGCAGCTCGAACCCAGGGGTCACCGGGGAGCTGTTTTTT. The full variable domain, rest sourced from reference TRBV5-1 and TRBJ2-2, is KAGVTQTPRYLIKTRGQQVTLSCSPISGHRSVSWYQQTPGQGLQFLFEYFSETQRNKGNFPGRFSGRQFSNSRSEMNVSTLELGDSALYLCASSSNPGVTGELFFGEGSRLTVL.